The 28 T cell receptor beta chains below were found in one sample sequenced in a study of blood T cell repertoires in COVID-19. Here immunoSEQ multiplex PCR was the method, and the copy in TCRdb shows in-frame clones only, minus some. There are some 300,000 clones in the sample; around 85% occur only once, and around 4.1% lies in the top ten. The sequencing input was peripheral blood. These receptors all stem from a woman aged 50 to 60 with active or convalescent COVID-19.

This chain uses TRBV9 with TRBJ2-1; 11 bases line up with TRBD2. This CDR3 comprises 17 residues. Germline V gives CDR1 SGDLS, CDR2 YYNGEE. Trimming cost V 3 bases and J 2 bases; bases outside gene matches: 7. For the CDR3, the DNA is TGTGCCAGCAGCGCCTCCACGGGACTAGCGGCCTACAATGAGCAGTTCTTC. Translation gives CASSASTGLAAYNEQFF.

This clone was picked up one time. The chain employs TRBV2 and TRBJ2-5; 13 positions agree with TRBD2. From germline, CDR1 is SNHLY and CDR2 FYNNEI. V lost 7 bases to trimming and J lost 5 bases; unmatched junction nucleotides: 1. This CDR3 is 13 amino acids long. The CDR3 here is CASTTSGRETQYF. The CDR3 DNA is TGTGCCAGCACGACTAGCGGGAGGGAGACCCAGTACTTC. The full variable domain, its missing parts supplied by reference TRBV2 and TRBJ2-5, is EPEVTQTPSHQVTQMGQEVILRCVPISNHLYFYWYRQILGQKVEFLVSFYNNEISEKSEIFDDQFSVERPDGSNFTLKIRSTKLEDSAMYFCASTTSGRETQYFGPGTRLLVL.

The chain combines TRBV7-9 with TRBJ2-2, with TRBD2 matching 7 bases. The trim removed 4 bases at V and 11 bases at J, leaving 10 bases unmatched. Germline lookup yields CDR1 SEHNR and CDR2 FQNEAQ (reference sequence). The CDR3 sequence is 14 residues long. CDR3 amino acids: CASSYPAGVGELFF. CDR3 coding DNA: TGTGCCAGCAGCTACCCGGCGGGGGTCGGCGAGCTGTTTTTT.

The genes are TRBV29-1 and TRBJ2-5; 8 nucleotides align to TRBD1. Germline CDR1 reads SQVTM; CDR2 reads ANQGSEA. V trimming: 4 bases; J trimming: 4 bases; junction bases outside the gene matches: 5. This CDR3 spans 13 amino acids. CDR3 nucleotides: TGCAGCGTTGGACAGGGGATTGGAGAGACCCAGTACTTC. This gives the protein CSVGQGIGETQYF.

The J gene is TRBJ2-7, the V gene TRBV5-6; D not certain. Germline loops: CDR1 SGHDT, CDR2 YYEEEE. V was shortened by 0 bases and J by 2 bases, with 12 bases between the two germline ends. The length of the CDR3 is 15 residues. CDR3 loop: CASSLVGAAPYEQYF. The CDR3 coding sequence is TGTGCCAGCAGCTTGGTAGGAGCCGCCCCCTACGAGCAGTACTTC.

The chain combines TRBV5-4 with TRBJ2-7; the match to TRBD2 covers 11 bases. Germline CDR1 SGHNT, CDR2 YYREEE (reference sequence). The V gene end was trimmed by 5 bases and the J gene end by 3 bases; junction bases not matched to a gene: 4. The CDR3 is 14 residues long. The CDR3 loop reads CASSLAGGHYEQYF. CDR3 coding DNA: TGTGCCAGCAGTTTAGCGGGAGGGCACTACGAGCAGTACTTC.

The J gene is TRBJ1-2, the V gene TRBV28; TRBD1 matches 8 bases. J was trimmed by 4 bases and V by 8 bases; bases with no gene match: 15. The CDR3 sequence is 16 residues long. CDR1 MDHEN and CDR2 SYDVKM come from the germline V gene. The CDR3 sequence is CASLPGTGKSIYGYTF. The CDR3 nucleotides read TGTGCCAGCTTGCCAGGGACAGGAAAAAGTATCTATGGCTACACCTTC.

This sequence joins TRBV28 and TRBJ1-1; D perhaps matches TRBD1 (6 bases). Germline CDR1 is MDHEN and CDR2 is SYDVKM. The CDR3 loop spans 15 amino acids. V gave up 4 bases and J gave up 2 bases, with 14 bases separating them. The CDR3 nucleotides are TGTGCCAGCAGTTCCCCCCGGACAGAAAACACTGAAGCTTTCTTT. Its translation is CASSSPRTENTEAFF. Supplemented by reference TRBV28 and TRBJ1-1, the full variable domain reads DVKVTQSSRYLVKRTGEKVFLECVQDMDHENMFWYRQDPGLGLRLIYFSYDVKMKEKGDIPEGYSVSREKKERFSLILESASTNQTSMYLCASSSPRTENTEAFFGQGTRLTVV.

The chain couples TRBV5-1 to TRBJ2-7, with TRBD1 matching 8 bases. J lost 0 bases, V lost 4 bases, and 9 bases had no gene match. Looked up from germline, CDR1 is SGHRS and CDR2 is YFSETQ. The CDR3 sequence is 16 residues long. CDR3 loop: CASSPLDRADSYEQYF. The CDR3 DNA sequence: TGCGCCAGCAGCCCCTTGGACAGGGCCGACTCCTACGAGCAGTACTTC.

The chain joins TRBV19 to TRBJ2-5, with 12 bases identical to TRBD2. Per germline, CDR1 LNHDA and CDR2 SQIVND (reference sequence). The CDR3 loop spans 17 amino acids. V shed 4 bases and J 5 bases; nucleotides not matched to a gene: 11. CDR3 region: CASSTSRTSGNGETQYF. The CDR3 DNA follows: TGTGCCAGTAGTACTTCCCGGACTAGCGGGAACGGGGAGACCCAGTACTTC.

This clone occurred once. The rearrangement joins TRBV29-1 to TRBJ2-7, with 12 bases lining up with TRBD1. Germline CDR1 is SQVTM and CDR2 is ANQGSEA. The CDR3 is made up of 14 amino acids. Unmatched junction bases numbered 5, after V lost 2 bases and J lost 6 bases. The DNA of the CDR3 is TGCAGCGTTGAACCGGGACAGGGGGCCTCCGAGCAGTACTTC. Its translation: CSVEPGQGASEQYF.

V gene TRBV12-3 or TRBV12-4 combines with J gene TRBJ1-1, with D uncertain. The CDR3 has 12 amino acids. V lost 3 bases, J lost 10 bases, and 12 bases lay in between. CDR3 sequence (DNA): TGTGCCAGCAGTTTTGGCACCACGGGAGCTTTCTTT. Encoded protein: CASSFGTTGAFF.

The chain links TRBV7-2 to TRBJ1-5, with 7 positions matching TRBD1. Per germline, CDR1 SGHTA and CDR2 FQGNSA. The CDR3 runs 14 residues. Trimming at V came to 0 bases and at J to 5 bases, leaving 1 base not matched to a gene. CDR3 loop: CASSLAGGDQPQHF. In nucleotides, the CDR3 is TGTGCCAGCAGCTTAGCAGGGGGCGATCAGCCCCAGCATTTT.

The gene calls are TRBV19 and TRBJ1-1; TRBD1 might be the D (5 bases). The CDR3 runs to 17 residues. The V end was cut by 1 base, the J end by 3 bases, with 18 bases between. Germline V gene sequence: CDR1 LNHDA, CDR2 SQIVND (reference sequence). For the CDR3, the DNA is TGTGCCAGTAGTATAGGGGGGGAAATAGGCATTTACACTGAAGCTTTCTTT. It is translated as CASSIGGEIGIYTEAFF.

The J gene is TRBJ1-4, the V gene TRBV4-1; the match to TRBD1 covers 7 bases. Germline V gene data show CDR1 as MGHRA and CDR2 as YSYEKL. The ends lost 1 base at V and 6 bases at J; junction bases unmatched: 5. CDR3 length: 15 residues. CDR3 nucleotide sequence: TGCGCCAGCAGCCAAGCAGGGGGGAGCCATGAAAAACTGTTTTTT. It encodes CASSQAGGSHEKLFF.

The V and J genes are TRBV14 and TRBJ2-5; TRBD2 matches at 8 bases. Germline trimming cut 2 bases from V and 4 bases from J; bases unmatched to any gene: 3. Germline values: CDR1 SGHDN, CDR2 FVKESK. This CDR3 has 14 residues. The CDR3 sequence: CASSQRTSRETQYF. CDR3 nucleotides: TGTGCCAGCAGCCAAAGGACTAGCAGAGAGACCCAGTACTTC.

The chain couples TRBV19 to TRBJ2-3; the match to TRBD2 covers 9 bases. V shed 5 bases and J 3 bases; nucleotides not matched to a gene: 9. The germline gives CDR1 LNHDA, CDR2 SQIVND (reference sequence). This CDR3 has 16 amino acids. CDR3 protein: CASSGAGGLRTDTQYF. CDR3 DNA: TGTGCCAGTAGTGGCGCGGGAGGGCTGAGGACAGATACGCAGTATTTT.

CDR3 region: CASSEYRAGNEQYF. CDR3 in DNA: TGTGCCAGCAGTGAATATCGGGCAGGGAACGAGCAGTACTTC. The chain is built from TRBV25-1 and TRBJ2-7, with D perhaps matching TRBD1 (5 bases). The ends were cut back, 0 bases at V and 5 bases at J, with 11 bases in the middle. The CDR3 is 14 amino acids. From germline, CDR1 is MGHDK and CDR2 SYGVNS.

The chain joins TRBV5-1 to TRBJ1-2; the match to TRBD1 covers 9 bases. Germline V CDR1 and CDR2: SGHRS, YFSETQ. V shed 2 bases and J 7 bases; nucleotides not matched to a gene: 6. The CDR3 is made up of 14 amino acids. The CDR3 here is CASSFKDRGSGYTF. The CDR3 region has the DNA TGCGCCAGCAGCTTCAAGGACAGGGGTTCTGGCTACACCTTC.

The J gene is TRBJ2-5, the V gene TRBV9; D is unclear. Between the trimmed V and J ends, which lost 4 bases and 5 bases, there was a span of 9 bases. Germline V gene data show CDR1 as SGDLS and CDR2 as YYNGEE. This CDR3 has 12 amino acids. The DNA of the CDR3 is TGTGCCAGCAGCCCTCCCGGGGAGACCCAGTACTTC. The encoded protein is CASSPPGETQYF.

This chain connects TRBV28 to TRBJ2-1, with D maybe TRBD2 (6 bases). The CDR3 extends over 16 amino acids. CDR1 and CDR2 from the germline V gene are MDHEN and SYDVKM. The germline V and J ends were trimmed by 3 bases and 0 bases, with 12 bases remaining between them. This CDR3 is CASSFSGPNSYNEQFF. CDR3 in DNA: TGTGCCAGCAGTTTTAGCGGTCCGAACTCCTACAATGAGCAGTTCTTC.

The rearrangement uses TRBV19 and TRBJ1-6; tentative D call: TRBD1 (6 bases). CDR3 length equals 11 residues. Germline CDR1 reads LNHDA; CDR2 reads SQIVND (reference sequence). V was pared by 8 bases and J by 14 bases, with 13 bases between. CDR3 amino acids: CASLHSGALHF. In DNA, the CDR3 is TGTGCCAGTCTCCATTCAGGGGCCCTCCACTTT.

The rearrangement joins TRBV19 to TRBJ1-2; 7 nucleotides match TRBD1. The CDR3 has 13 residues. Germline CDR1 LNHDA, CDR2 SQIVND (reference sequence). V shed 4 bases, J shed 6 bases, and the junction held 5 bases outside the gene matches. The CDR3 nucleotides are TGTGCCAGTAGTAGAGATACAGGGGATGGCTACACCTTC. Protein product: CASSRDTGDGYTF.

This rearrangement joins TRBV28 to TRBJ1-6, with a weak D call TRBD1 (6 bases). Trimming took 4 bases from V and 7 from J, leaving 17 bases between them. The germline V gene has CDR1 MDHEN and CDR2 SYDVKM. The CDR3 contains 16 residues. The CDR3 spells CASSSGTMIRNSPLHF. DNA for the CDR3: TGTGCCAGCAGTTCCGGGACAATGATAAGGAATTCACCCCTCCACTTT.

The chain combines TRBV27 with TRBJ1-1; 8 bases align to TRBD1. Germline V gene lookup returns CDR1 MNHEY and CDR2 SMNVEV (reference sequence). The trim removed 4 bases at V and 2 bases at J, leaving 3 bases unmatched. The CDR3 has 14 residues. CDR3: CASSSGGGNTEAFF. Written as DNA, the CDR3 is TGTGCCAGCAGTTCAGGGGGCGGAAACACTGAAGCTTTCTTT.

This chain connects TRBV4-1 to TRBJ2-7, with a possible D match to TRBD2 (5 bases). The CDR3 runs 15 residues. Trimming pared 6 bases from V and 2 bases from J, leaving 17 bases between. The germline V gene encodes CDR1 MGHRA and CDR2 YSYEKL. In DNA form, the CDR3 reads TGCGCCAGCAGATTCAGACCGGCCGGGACCTACGAGCAGTACTTC. It is translated as CASRFRPAGTYEQYF.

The sample holds a few counts of this clone. This chain uses TRBV14 with TRBJ2-4; 8 positions agree with TRBD1. Germline-derived CDR1 and CDR2 are SGHDN and FVKESK. V shed 4 bases and J 9 bases; nucleotides not matched to a gene: 5. The CDR3 sequence is 13 residues long. DNA for the CDR3: TGTGCCAGCAGCCGGGTACAGGGGGGCATTCAGTACTTC. Protein: CASSRVQGGIQYF. Based on the CDR3 plus reference TRBV14 and TRBJ2-4, the full variable domain is EAGVTQFPSHSVIEKGQTVTLRCDPISGHDNLYWYRRVMGKEIKFLLHFVKESKQDESGMPNNRFLAERTGGTYSTLKVQPAELEDSGVYFCASSRVQGGIQYFGAGTRLSVL.

Here the CDR3 reads CASSEYEQGPQHF. The CDR3 DNA follows: TGTGCCAGCAGTGAATATGAGCAGGGTCCCCAGCATTTT. The V and J genes are TRBV2 and TRBJ1-5, with D perhaps matching TRBD1 (5 bases). Trimming removed 2 bases at V and 10 bases at J, with 12 bases between. Per germline, CDR1 SNHLY and CDR2 FYNNEI. This CDR3 is built from 13 residues.